This T cell receptor (beta chain) emerged from a study of cytomegalovirus exposure and HLA in healthy donors. With respect to this clone: Its antigen remains unidentified.

PCR was performed using 60 Vbeta and 13 Jbeta primers. Original processing methods: The count from a later analysis was tens of millions of unique TCR beta chains, 9 million to 12 million of them shared. Generated by immunoSEQ multiplex PCR, the TCRdb table keeps only in-frame clones and is missing some. That table is the source of V, J and clone size, and D and trimming were worked out from the DNA. The table lists around 140,000 clones, around two thirds of them singletons. Findings and limits, study-wide: Analyzed later, association rates of TCRs varied across HLA loci, with DRB1 most and HLA-C fewest. Among TCR beta chains of equal frequency, HLA-associated ones were more clonally expanded in a later analysis. In a later analysis, fewer than 20,000 TCR beta sequences were associated with HLA alleles at 0.05 false discovery rate.

The source material was PBMCs. The TCR originated in a male donor in good health and CMV-seronegative.

CDR3: CASSRVPGQGTYGNTIYF. The CDR3 nucleotides read TGTGCCAGCAGCAGGGTCCCGGGACAGGGTACATACGGAAACACCATATATTTT. The chain carries TRBV21-1 and TRBJ1-3; the table's D call, TRBD1, was not checked against the DNA. TRBV21-1 is a pseudogene locus. The CDR3 extends over 18 amino acids.